This T cell receptor (beta chain) was sequenced for a study of blood T cell repertoires in COVID-19. The CDR3 extends over 16 amino acids. The V end lost 0 bases, the J end lost 4 bases, and 13 bases lay between the germline ends. Germline V lookup: CDR1 SGHRS, CDR2 YFSETQ. Profiled with immunoSEQ multiplex PCR; TCRdb holds only in-frame clones, not every one. The sample consists of about 140,000 clones, around 86% of them appearing once. The receptor's source is a human donor in a cohort sampled during active COVID-19. The sequencing sample was made of peripheral blood. The chain links TRBV5-1 to TRBJ2-2, with a possible D match to TRBD2 (6 bases). CDR3: CASSLASGLVTGELFF. DNA of the CDR3: TGCGCCAGCAGCTTGGCCAGCGGGTTGGTCACCGGGGAGCTGTTTTTT.